The rows below give T cell receptor beta chains drawn from one sample of a study of T-cell reconstitution after alpha-beta-depleted transplantation in children. MiXCR was run by TCRdb on the PCR reads, yielding one entry per CDR3 protein. The sample has about 170,000 distinct CDR3 sequences; 8.5% to 14% are singletons. Specimen: PBMCs, collected before TCRalphabeta/CD19-depleted stem cell transplant. The receptor source for this set is a boy aged 2 to 9 with acute myeloid leukemia, due to receive a stem cell transplant. CDR3s include the opening cysteine and the closing phenylalanine or tryptophan. Each record gives: clone size, D gene, J gene, V gene, CDR3 DNA, CDR3 protein. A D gene is named only where the DNA matches it firmly. The size field is filled for only some rows; it gives once, few, many or a size class.

many | . | TRBJ1-6 | TRBV20-1 | TGCAGTGCTAGGCAGACAGCGAGCTCCTATAATTCACCCCTCCACTTT | CSARQTASSYNSPLHF
many | TRBD2 | TRBJ2-1 | TRBV24-1 | TGTGCCACCAGTTCGGTGCTGGCGGGAGGGAATGAGCAGTTCTTC | CATSSVLAGGNEQFF
many | . | TRBJ1-2 | TRBV7-2 | TGTGCCAGCAGCTCATTCGGACAGACCTATGGCTACACCTTC | CASSSFGQTYGYTF
many | . | TRBJ2-5 | TRBV7-9 | TGTGCCAGCAGCTTAGGGGTTGGTGGGCAGACCCAGTACTTC | CASSLGVGGQTQYF
many | TRBD2 | TRBJ2-5 | TRBV28 | TGTGCCAGCAGTTTTGGCGGGAGGCCGGGAGAGACCCAGTACTTC | CASSFGGRPGETQYF
. | TRBD2 | TRBJ2-1 | TRBV11-3 | TGTGCCAGCAGCGCTAGCGGGGGGGTATACAATGAGCAGTTCTTC | CASSASGGVYNEQFF
many | . | TRBJ2-3 | TRBV20-1 | TGCAGTGCTAGCGGCACAGATACGCAGTATTTT | CSASGTDTQYF
many | TRBD2 | TRBJ2-3 | TRBV7-3 | TGTGCCAGCAGCTCCGGACTAGCGGGATCTACAGATACGCAGTATTTT | CASSSGLAGSTDTQYF
many | TRBD2 | TRBJ2-3 | TRBV29-1 | TGCAGCGTTGAGGTCCTAGCGGGAAGCACAGATACGCAGTATTTT | CSVEVLAGSTDTQYF
many | TRBD2 | TRBJ2-3 | TRBV6-5 | TGTGCCAGCAGTATTGCGGGACTAGATGGCACAGATACGCAGTATTTT | CASSIAGLDGTDTQYF
many | . | TRBJ1-6 | TRBV27 | TGTGCCAGCAGTCGTGACAGGCCTAATTCACCCCTCCACTTT | CASSRDRPNSPLHF
many | TRBD1 | TRBJ1-3 | TRBV27 | TGTGCCAGCAGTGGGACAGGGGACGGAAACACCATATATTTT | CASSGTGDGNTIYF
many | . | TRBJ1-3 | TRBV2 | TGTGCCGGCGGATCCTACTCTGGAAACACCATATATTTT | CAGGSYSGNTIYF
many | . | TRBJ2-3 | TRBV27 | TGTGCCAGCAGTCCGACTAGTTACCCCCGATCCACAGATACGCAGTATTTT | CASSPTSYPRSTDTQYF
many | TRBD1 | TRBJ1-5 | TRBV2 | TGTGCCAGCAATCCGACAGGGAGGGACAATCAGCCCCAGCATTTT | CASNPTGRDNQPQHF
many | . | TRBJ2-7 | TRBV9 | TGTGCCAGCAGCGTAGCGGAGACGGAAGTCTACGAGCAGTACTTC | CASSVAETEVYEQYF
few | . | TRBJ2-5 | TRBV4-2 | TGTGCCAGCAGCCCGACACCCTTAGAGACCCAGTACTTC | CASSPTPLETQYF
many | TRBD1 | TRBJ1-4 | TRBV27 | TGTGCCAGCAGTTCCCCTATGACAGGGGGAACTAATGAAAAACTGTTTTTT | CASSSPMTGGTNEKLFF
few | . | TRBJ2-5 | TRBV7-9 | TGTGCCAGCAGCTTAGTTTGGGAAACATCGGAGACCCAGTACTTC | CASSLVWETSETQYF
many | . | TRBJ1-2 | TRBV20-1 | TGCAGTGCACCGTCCTATGGCTACACCTTC | CSAPSYGYTF
many | . | TRBJ2-5 | TRBV29-1 | TGCAGCGCCCTTCTCGGGACTTTTCGTTTTCAAGAGACCCAGTACTTC | CSALLGTFRFQETQYF
many | . | TRBJ1-1 | TRBV20-1 | TGCAGTGCTAGAAATTTGGGGGGTTGGGCTTTCTTT | CSARNLGGWAFF
. | TRBD2 | TRBJ2-3 | TRBV30 | TGTGCCTGGAGTGGACTAGCGGGAGGGGTAGGGGCAGATACGCAGTATTTT | CAWSGLAGGVGADTQYF
many | . | TRBJ1-1 | TRBV5-5 | TGTGCCAGCAGCTTTCGGACAGCGAACACTGAAGCTTTCTTT | CASSFRTANTEAFF
many | TRBD1 | TRBJ1-1 | TRBV29-1 | TGCAGCGTTGGGACAGGGGTGGGGGACACTGAAGCTTTCTTT | CSVGTGVGDTEAFF
many | TRBD2 | TRBJ2-2 | TRBV27 | TGTGCCAGCAGTCTAGAAGGCGGGGGGGCTTTCAACGGGGAGCTGTTTTTT | CASSLEGGGAFNGELFF
many | TRBD2 | TRBJ2-1 | TRBV11-2 | TGTGCCAGCACCCGGACTAGCGGGGCCAATGAGCAGTTCTTC | CASTRTSGANEQFF
many | . | TRBJ1-2 | TRBV3-1 | TGTGCCAGCAGCCAAACAGGACACTATGGCTACACCTTC | CASSQTGHYGYTF
many | . | TRBJ1-4 | TRBV5-1 | TGCGCCAGCAGCCTCCTCGGGGGGGCGGGTGAAAAACTGTTTTTT | CASSLLGGAGEKLFF
many | . | TRBJ1-1 | TRBV5-1 | TGCGCCAGCCCCCCCGGGGGCGAATGGACTGAAGCTTTCTTT | CASPPGGEWTEAFF
many | . | TRBJ1-5 | TRBV12-3/TRBV12-4 | TGTGCCAGCAGTTTAGAGGACAGTATTAATCAGCCCCAGCATTTT | CASSLEDSINQPQHF
many | . | TRBJ2-1 | TRBV7-9 | TGTGCCAGCAGCTTAGGGCCTATGGATGAGCAGTTCTTC | CASSLGPMDEQFF
many | TRBD1 | TRBJ1-2 | TRBV3-1 | TGTGCCAGCAGCCAGGACAGGGGATTGTTGAACTATGGCTACACCTTC | CASSQDRGLLNYGYTF
many | . | TRBJ2-2 | TRBV4-2 | TGTGCCAGCAGCCAAGATCGGGGCAGGGAGTCCGGGGAGCTGTTTTTT | CASSQDRGRESGELFF
few | TRBD1 | TRBJ1-2 | TRBV7-2 | TGTGCCAGCAGCTCTTACAGGGGGCCGGACTATGGCTACACCTTC | CASSSYRGPDYGYTF
many | . | TRBJ2-7 | TRBV28 | TGTGCCAGCAGCTTACTACGTCGGGAGCAGTACTTC | CASSLLRREQYF
many | TRBD1 | TRBJ1-3 | TRBV12-3/TRBV12-4 | TGTGCCAGCAGTTTCTATAAACCGACAGGGGACACCATATATTTT | CASSFYKPTGDTIYF
many | TRBD1 | TRBJ1-5 | TRBV5-1 | TGCGCCAGCAGCCCAGGGGGTCCGGACCAGCCCCAGCATTTT | CASSPGGPDQPQHF
many | . | TRBJ2-4 | TRBV4-1 | TGCGCCAGCAGCCAGTTACAGGGAGCCAAAAACATTCAGTACTTC | CASSQLQGAKNIQYF
medium-sized | . | TRBJ2-1 | TRBV20-1 | TGCAGTGCTAGCCCAACTGGGCCTCCCATTGAGCAGTTCTTC | CSASPTGPPIEQFF
many | TRBD2 | TRBJ2-1 | TRBV20-1 | TGCAGTGCTAGAGCCCTAGCGGGGTACAATGAGCAGTTCTTC | CSARALAGYNEQFF
many | TRBD2 | TRBJ2-7 | TRBV27 | TGTGCCAGCAGTTTATCGGTCCTAGCGGGCTCCTACGAGCAGTACTTC | CASSLSVLAGSYEQYF
many | . | TRBJ1-5 | TRBV20-1 | TGCAGTGCTAGGACAGGCTATAGCAATCAGCCCCAGCATTTT | CSARTGYSNQPQHF
many | TRBD1 | TRBJ2-1 | TRBV28 | TGTGCCAGCAGAGGATGGACAGGGATTAATGAGCAGTTCTTC | CASRGWTGINEQFF
many | . | TRBJ2-2 | TRBV27 | TGTGCCAGCAGTTTGGGCCTGGATAGGATCACCGGGGAGCTGTTTTTT | CASSLGLDRITGELFF